This is a list of T cell receptor beta chains from one sample in a study of T cells in Graves' hyperthyroidism and ophthalmopathy. TCRdb reanalysed the multiplex PCR reads using MiXCR and keeps one entry per CDR3 protein. Here the sample spans over 350,000 distinct CDR3 sequences, roughly an eighth being singletons. The source material was blood. These receptors were obtained from a man aged 45 to 65 with Graves' ophthalmopathy. The CDR3 runs from the conserved cysteine through the conserved F or W. D genes are given only for firm matches. Rows may omit the clone size; those that give it use once, few, many or a size class.

CASSSGTDYTEAFF	TGTGCCAGCAGCTCCGGGACAGACTACACTGAAGCTTTCTTT	TRBD1	many	TRBV13	TRBJ1-1
CSARDDRSGANVLTF	TGCAGTGCTAGGGATGACAGGTCTGGGGCCAACGTCCTGACTTTC	-	-	TRBV20-1	TRBJ2-6
CASLTDTQYF	TGTGCCAGTTTAACGGATACGCAGTATTTT	-	many	TRBV6-1	TRBJ2-3
CASSVWTGVDEQFF	TGTGCCAGCTCAGTCTGGACAGGGGTCGATGAGCAGTTCTTC	TRBD1	few	TRBV19	TRBJ2-1
CASSSGRFPGELFF	TGCGCCAGCAGTAGCGGGAGGTTCCCCGGGGAGCTGTTTTTT	TRBD2	few	TRBV10-1	TRBJ2-2
CASRPGQGPQETQYF	TGTGCCAGCAGACCGGGACAGGGGCCCCAAGAGACCCAGTACTTC	TRBD1	few	TRBV9	TRBJ2-5
CASSFGQGGNEQYF	TGTGCCAGCAGCTTTGGACAGGGGGGGAACGAGCAGTACTTC	TRBD1	few	TRBV7-9	TRBJ2-7
CSAREPGREGEKLFF	TGCAGTGCTAGAGAGCCCGGCAGGGAAGGTGAAAAACTGTTTTTT	-	-	TRBV20-1	TRBJ1-4
CAWSGTGSGNSPLHF	TGTGCCTGGAGTGGGACAGGGTCGGGTAATTCACCCCTCCACTTT	TRBD1	many	TRBV30	TRBJ1-6
CSARDRGNNSPLHF	TGCAGTGCCAGGGACAGGGGAAATAATTCACCCCTCCACTTT	TRBD1	few	TRBV29-1	TRBJ1-6
CASRGDQSYEQYF	TGTGCCAGCAGAGGGGACCAATCCTACGAGCAGTACTTC	-	many	TRBV2	TRBJ2-7
CASGLAGEQFF	TGTGCCAGCGGGTTAGCTGGTGAGCAGTTCTTC	-	many	TRBV2	TRBJ2-1
CASSVLAGSYNEQFF	TGTGCCAGCAGCGTCCTAGCAGGCTCCTACAATGAGCAGTTCTTC	-	-	TRBV9	TRBJ2-1
CASSLLGGSRDTQYF	TGTGCCAGCAGCTTGCTGGGGGGCTCTAGGGATACGCAGTATTTT	-	once	TRBV5-4	TRBJ2-3
CASSPTSGMPNEQFF	TGTGCCAGCTCACCAACTAGCGGGATGCCCAATGAGCAGTTCTTC	TRBD2	many	TRBV18	TRBJ2-1
CASSLDSGSYNEQFF	TGTGCCAGCAGCTTAGATAGCGGCTCCTACAATGAGCAGTTCTTC	-	many	TRBV7-2	TRBJ2-1
CSARDPGLAGRASYEQYF	TGCAGTGCTAGAGACCCGGGACTAGCGGGACGCGCCTCCTACGAGCAGTACTTC	TRBD2	-	TRBV20-1	TRBJ2-7
CASSLVAGGGYNEQFF	TGTGCCAGCAGCTTAGTAGCGGGAGGGGGTTACAATGAGCAGTTCTTC	TRBD2	many	TRBV7-3	TRBJ2-1
CATSRDTDRINEQFF	TGTGCCACCAGCAGGGATACTGACAGGATCAATGAGCAGTTCTTC	-	-	TRBV15	TRBJ2-1
CSGTGANEKLFF	TGCAGTGGCACCGGGGCTAATGAAAAACTGTTTTTT	-	few	TRBV20-1	TRBJ1-4
CASSSGLVATEAFF	TGTGCCAGCAGTTCAGGGTTGGTTGCCACTGAAGCTTTCTTT	-	many	TRBV2	TRBJ1-1
CASSPGASGQETQYF	TGCGCCAGCAGCCCCGGGGCTAGCGGCCAAGAGACCCAGTACTTC	TRBD2	-	TRBV5-1	TRBJ2-5
CASSGRREREWRETQYF	TGTGCCAGCAGTGGAAGACGAGAGCGGGAGTGGCGGGAGACCCAGTACTTC	TRBD2	many	TRBV2	TRBJ2-5
CSAPDRLAEYNEQFF	TGCAGTGCCCCCGACCGACTAGCGGAGTACAATGAGCAGTTCTTC	TRBD2	many	TRBV20-1	TRBJ2-1
CASMPRGGAEAFF	TGTGCCAGCATGCCCAGGGGTGGAGCTGAAGCTTTCTTT	-	many	TRBV3-1	TRBJ1-1
CASSLQGDNSPLHF	TGTGCCAGCAGCCTACAGGGCGATAATTCACCCCTCCACTTT	-	many	TRBV11-3	TRBJ1-6
CASSQDQPQPQHF	TGTGCCAGCAGCCAAGATCAGCCTCAGCCCCAGCATTTT	-	few	TRBV14	TRBJ1-5
CASSFGGTSTGELFF	TGTGCCAGCAGCTTCGGGGGAACTAGCACCGGGGAGCTGTTTTTT	-	many	TRBV11-2	TRBJ2-2
CASSLSGGWEQYF	TGTGCCAGCAGCTTGTCAGGGGGCTGGGAGCAGTACTTC	TRBD1	many	TRBV11-2	TRBJ2-7
CASGLENEQFF	TGTGCCAGCGGGCTGGAAAATGAGCAGTTCTTC	-	many	TRBV7-9	TRBJ2-1
CSAKGLGHEQFF	TGCAGTGCTAAGGGACTGGGGCATGAGCAGTTCTTC	-	many	TRBV20-1	TRBJ2-1
CASSSMGETQYF	TGTGCCAGCAGCTCGATGGGAGAGACCCAGTACTTC	-	few	TRBV7-8	TRBJ2-5
CSAREEGVAGYTF	TGCAGTGCTAGAGAAGAGGGGGTGGCTGGCTACACCTTC	-	many	TRBV20-1	TRBJ1-2
CASSRGRINYNSPLHF	TGCGCCAGCAGCCGAGGCCGGATTAACTATAATTCACCCCTCCACTTT	-	-	TRBV4-1	TRBJ1-6
CSARHLAGGAYEQYF	TGCAGTGCTAGACATCTAGCGGGGGGGGCCTACGAGCAGTACTTC	TRBD2	many	TRBV20-1	TRBJ2-7
CASSFCATGELFF	TGCGCCAGCAGCTTTTGCGCGACCGGGGAGCTGTTTTTT	-	once	TRBV5-1	TRBJ2-2
CASSWAGASYEQYF	TGTGCCAGCAGTTGGGCAGGGGCTAGCTACGAGCAGTACTTC	-	many	TRBV12-3/TRBV12-4	TRBJ2-7
CSDHRDSDDEQFF	TGCAGCGACCACCGGGACTCTGACGATGAGCAGTTCTTC	-	many	TRBV29-1	TRBJ2-1
CASSWQNTGTSGTGELFF	TGTGCCAGCAGCTGGCAGAACACCGGGACTAGCGGGACCGGGGAGCTGTTTTTT	TRBD2	many	TRBV11-2	TRBJ2-2
CATMKTGAGNTIYF	TGTGCCACCATGAAAACAGGGGCTGGAAACACCATATATTTT	TRBD1	few	TRBV3-1	TRBJ1-3
CASSPQGTTPHEQYF	TGTGCCAGCAGTCCTCAGGGGACAACTCCCCACGAGCAGTACTTC	-	few	TRBV27	TRBJ2-7
CASSLNIRGGETQYF	TGTGCCAGCAGCTTAAATATTCGGGGGGGAGAGACCCAGTACTTC	TRBD2	many	TRBV7-8	TRBJ2-5
CASSLVPGRTSYEQYF	TGCGCCAGCAGCTTGGTTCCGGGGCGGACCTCCTACGAGCAGTACTTC	-	many	TRBV5-1	TRBJ2-7
CASSLVRAGFYNEQFF	TGTGCCAGCAGCTTAGTCCGAGCGGGATTCTACAATGAGCAGTTCTTC	TRBD2	-	TRBV11-2	TRBJ2-1
CASSGRTGFLGGDNEQFF	TGTGCCAGCAGCGGACGGACAGGGTTCTTGGGCGGTGACAATGAGCAGTTCTTC	TRBD1	many	TRBV28	TRBJ2-1
CASSHRQGGTEAFF	TGTGCCAGCAGCCATAGGCAGGGAGGCACTGAAGCTTTCTTT	-	many	TRBV3-1	TRBJ1-1
CASSPAPDRSASPLHF	TGTGCCAGCTCACCAGCCCCTGACAGGTCGGCTTCACCCCTCCACTTT	-	many	TRBV18	TRBJ1-6
CASSYSRRGNSPLHF	TGTGCCAGCAGTTACTCTCGCCGGGGTAATTCACCCCTCCACTTT	-	-	TRBV6-5	TRBJ1-6
CASSQAGTSGREKNIQYF	TGCGCCAGCAGCCAAGCCGGGACTAGCGGGAGAGAGAAAAACATTCAGTACTTC	TRBD2	-	TRBV4-1	TRBJ2-4
CASSLSSGSQETQYF	TGCGCCAGCAGCCTATCTAGCGGGAGCCAAGAGACCCAGTACTTC	TRBD2	many	TRBV5-1	TRBJ2-5
CASSLGGFDEQFF	TGTGCCAGCAGCTTAGGGGGGTTCGATGAGCAGTTCTTC	-	-	TRBV7-9	TRBJ2-1